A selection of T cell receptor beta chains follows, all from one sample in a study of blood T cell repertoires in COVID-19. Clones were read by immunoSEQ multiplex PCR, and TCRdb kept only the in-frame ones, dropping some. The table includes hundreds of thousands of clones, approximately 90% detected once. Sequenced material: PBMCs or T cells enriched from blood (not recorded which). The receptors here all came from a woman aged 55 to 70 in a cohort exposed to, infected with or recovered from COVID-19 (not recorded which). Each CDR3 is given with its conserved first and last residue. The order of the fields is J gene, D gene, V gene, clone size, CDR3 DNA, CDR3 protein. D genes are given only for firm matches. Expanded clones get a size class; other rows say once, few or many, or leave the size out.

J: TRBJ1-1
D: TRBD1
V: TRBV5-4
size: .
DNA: TGTGCCAGCAGCTTGTCCCGGACAGGGGGCACTGAAGCTTTCTTT
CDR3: CASSLSRTGGTEAFF

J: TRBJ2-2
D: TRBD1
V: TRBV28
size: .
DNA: TGTGCCAGCAGTTCCCGACAGGGCGGCCGTCCCGGGGAGCTGTTTTTT
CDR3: CASSSRQGGRPGELFF

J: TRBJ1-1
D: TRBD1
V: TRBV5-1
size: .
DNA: TGCGCCAGCAGCCTAATACAGGGGAGCACTGAAGCTTTCTTT
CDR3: CASSLIQGSTEAFF

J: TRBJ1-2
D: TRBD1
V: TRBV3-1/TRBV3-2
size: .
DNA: TGTGCCAGCAGCCAAGATACAGGGGGGTACTATGGCTACACCTTC
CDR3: CASSQDTGGYYGYTF

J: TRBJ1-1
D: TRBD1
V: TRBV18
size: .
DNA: TGTGCCAGCTCACCCCAGGGGGTTGAAGCTTTCTTT
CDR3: CASSPQGVEAFF

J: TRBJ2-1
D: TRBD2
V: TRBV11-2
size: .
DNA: TGTGCCAGCAGCTTAGCCGGGGGGGCCTACAATGAGCAGTTCTTC
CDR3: CASSLAGGAYNEQFF

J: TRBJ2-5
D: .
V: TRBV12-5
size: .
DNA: TGTGCTAGTGCTACACAGCTACAAGAGACCCAGTACTTC
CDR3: CASATQLQETQYF

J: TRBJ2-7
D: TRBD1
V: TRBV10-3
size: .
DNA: TGTGCCATCAGTCTTACCACAGGGGGCGTAATGAGCGAGCAGTACTTC
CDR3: CAISLTTGGVMSEQYF

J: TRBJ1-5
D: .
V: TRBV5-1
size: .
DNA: TGCGCCAGCAGCTTGGAGGGGGGCAATCAGCCCCAGCATTTT
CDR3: CASSLEGGNQPQHF

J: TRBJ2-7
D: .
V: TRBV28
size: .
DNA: TGTGCCAGCAGTTTGGGGAGAGGTCAGTACTTC
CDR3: CASSLGRGQYF

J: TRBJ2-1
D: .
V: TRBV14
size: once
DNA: TGTGCCAGCAGCCAAGGTACAGCGGATTACAATGAGCAGTTCTTC
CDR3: CASSQGTADYNEQFF

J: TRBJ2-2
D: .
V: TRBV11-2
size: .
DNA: TGTGCCAGCAGCTTGGTAGTGAACACCGGGGAGCTGTTTTTT
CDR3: CASSLVVNTGELFF

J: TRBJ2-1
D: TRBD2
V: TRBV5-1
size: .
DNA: TGCGCCAGCGGTCGGGAGGATAACTACAATGAGCAGTTCTTC
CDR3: CASGREDNYNEQFF

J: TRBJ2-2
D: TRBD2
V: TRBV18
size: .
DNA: TGTGCCAGCTCACCCGGGACTAGCGGGAGGAAAACCGGGGAGCTGTTTTTT
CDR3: CASSPGTSGRKTGELFF

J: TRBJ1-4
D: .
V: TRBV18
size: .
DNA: TGTGCCAGCTCACCACCCAGGACAGAAGGCAATGAAAAACTGTTTTTT
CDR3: CASSPPRTEGNEKLFF

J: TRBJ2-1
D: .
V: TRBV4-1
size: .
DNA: TGCGCCAGCAGCCAGGTAGCGGTAAAGGGGAACAATGAGCAGTTCTTC
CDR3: CASSQVAVKGNNEQFF

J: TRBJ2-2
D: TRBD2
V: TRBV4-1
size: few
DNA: TGCGCCAGCAGCCAAGGGGGACTAGCGGGAGTTGGTACCGGGGAGCTGTTTTTT
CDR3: CASSQGGLAGVGTGELFF

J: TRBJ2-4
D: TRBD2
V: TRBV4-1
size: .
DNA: TGCGCCAGCAGCCCGTATGAGCGGGAGCAGAACATTCAGTACTTC
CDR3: CASSPYEREQNIQYF

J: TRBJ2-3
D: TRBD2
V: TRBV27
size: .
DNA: TGTGCCAGCAGTCCAGCCACACTAGCGGGAGGCGATACGCAGTATTTT
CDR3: CASSPATLAGGDTQYF

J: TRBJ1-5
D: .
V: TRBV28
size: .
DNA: TGTGCCAGCAGTTTGAGTTCCTTTAATCAGCCCCAGCATTTT
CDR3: CASSLSSFNQPQHF

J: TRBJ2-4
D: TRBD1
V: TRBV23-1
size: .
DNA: TGCGCCAGCAGTCAATCACCCAGGGGGCTCGCCAAAAACATTCAGTACTTC
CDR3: CASSQSPRGLAKNIQYF

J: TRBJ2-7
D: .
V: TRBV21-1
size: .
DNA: TGTGCCAGCAGCAAAGAGTCCTCACGACAGCTTAGTCCGGGACTACCCTCCTACGAGCAGTACTTC
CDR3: CASSKESSRQLSPGLPSYEQYF

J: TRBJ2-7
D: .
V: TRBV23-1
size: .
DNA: TGCGCCAGCAGTCAACCCCGGAGTAGGGCAGGACTCTACGAGCAGTACTTC
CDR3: CASSQPRSRAGLYEQYF

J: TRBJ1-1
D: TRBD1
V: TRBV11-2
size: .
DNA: TGTGCCAGCAGCAGGCGGGACAGTTCGAACACTGAAGCTTTCTTT
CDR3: CASSRRDSSNTEAFF

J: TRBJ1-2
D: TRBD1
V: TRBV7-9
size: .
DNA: TGTGCCAGCAGCCCGGGACAGGCGCTATCCTATGGCTACACCTTC
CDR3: CASSPGQALSYGYTF

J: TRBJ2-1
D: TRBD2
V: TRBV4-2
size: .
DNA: TGTGCCAGCAGCCAAGATCCTAGCGGGACCGACAATGAGCAGTTCTTC
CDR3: CASSQDPSGTDNEQFF

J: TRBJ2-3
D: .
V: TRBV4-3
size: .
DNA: TGCGCCAGCAGCCAAGGCACCGGGAGCAGCACAGATACGCAGTATTTT
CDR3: CASSQGTGSSTDTQYF

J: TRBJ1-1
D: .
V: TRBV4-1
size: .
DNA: TGCGCCAGCAGCCATCCCGCATTTGACATGGGTGCTGAAGCTTTCTTT
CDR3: CASSHPAFDMGAEAFF

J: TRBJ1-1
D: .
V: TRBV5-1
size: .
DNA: TGCGCCAGCAGCTTGGTCGCAGGAGGAGCTGAAGCTTTCTTT
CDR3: CASSLVAGGAEAFF

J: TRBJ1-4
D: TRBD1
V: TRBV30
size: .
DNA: TGTGCCTGGAGGGGGGGACAGGGTGAAAAACTGTTTTTT
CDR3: CAWRGGQGEKLFF

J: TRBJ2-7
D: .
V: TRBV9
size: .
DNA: TGTGCCAGCAGCGTAGGTGGCAGCTCCTACGAGCAGTACTTC
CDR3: CASSVGGSSYEQYF

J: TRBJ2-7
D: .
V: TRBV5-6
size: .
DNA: TGTGCCAGCAGCTTGGTCGGGATCTACGAGCAGTACTTC
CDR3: CASSLVGIYEQYF

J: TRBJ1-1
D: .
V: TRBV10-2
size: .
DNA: TGCGCCAGCCCCGGACAGTTGAACACTGAAGCTTTCTTT
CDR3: CASPGQLNTEAFF

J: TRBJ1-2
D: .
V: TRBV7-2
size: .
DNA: TGTGCCAGCAGCTTAAGAGGCTCATACGGCTACACCTTC
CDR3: CASSLRGSYGYTF

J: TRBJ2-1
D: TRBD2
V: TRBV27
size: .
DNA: TGTGCCAGCAGTTTATGGGGGGAGGGAACTACAAATGAGCAGTTCTTC
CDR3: CASSLWGEGTTNEQFF

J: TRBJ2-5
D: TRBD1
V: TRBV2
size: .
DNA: TGTGCCAGCAGTCCAACTTACAGGGGCCCACAAGAGACCCAGTACTTC
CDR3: CASSPTYRGPQETQYF

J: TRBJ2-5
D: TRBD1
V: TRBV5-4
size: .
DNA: TGTGCCAGCAGCAGGGACAGGGCTGGGACCCAGTACTTC
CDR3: CASSRDRAGTQYF

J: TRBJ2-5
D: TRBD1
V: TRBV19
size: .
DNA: TGTGCCAGTAGTACGTGGCAGGGGGAAGAGACCCAGTACTTC
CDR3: CASSTWQGEETQYF

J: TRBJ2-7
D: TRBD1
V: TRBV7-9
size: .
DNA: TGTGCCAGCAGCTCGACAGGGTACTCCTACGAGCAGTACTTC
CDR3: CASSSTGYSYEQYF

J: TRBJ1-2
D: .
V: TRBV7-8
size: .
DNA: TGTGCCAGCAGCTTAGACGAGTACAGTATGAACTATGGCTACACCTTC
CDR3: CASSLDEYSMNYGYTF

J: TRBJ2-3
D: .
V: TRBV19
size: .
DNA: TGTGCCCGAGGCAGGGGTCGTCCAGATACGCAGTATTTT
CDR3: CARGRGRPDTQYF

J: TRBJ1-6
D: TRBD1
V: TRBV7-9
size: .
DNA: TGTGCCAGCAGCCGACAGGGTTCGGTTAATTCACCCCTCCACTTT
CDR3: CASSRQGSVNSPLHF

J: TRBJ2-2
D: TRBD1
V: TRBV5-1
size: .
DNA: TGCGCCAGCGCCGGCGGGACAGGATTCACCGGGGAGCTGTTTTTT
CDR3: CASAGGTGFTGELFF

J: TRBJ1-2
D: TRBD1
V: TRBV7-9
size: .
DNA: TGTGCCAGCAGCGCGCGACAGGGGGCTGGCTACACCTTC
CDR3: CASSARQGAGYTF

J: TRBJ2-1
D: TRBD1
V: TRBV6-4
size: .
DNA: TGTGCCAGCAGCGGCGGACAGGGGCACAATGAGCAGTTCTTC
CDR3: CASSGGQGHNEQFF

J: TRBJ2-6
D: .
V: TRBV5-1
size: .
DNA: TGCGCCAGCAGCCCTCGACAGGCTCGCTCTGGGGCCAACGTCCTGACTTTC
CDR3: CASSPRQARSGANVLTF

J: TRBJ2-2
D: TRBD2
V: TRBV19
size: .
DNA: TGTGCCACCGGCGGGAGGGGCACCGGGGAGCTGTTTTTT
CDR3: CATGGRGTGELFF

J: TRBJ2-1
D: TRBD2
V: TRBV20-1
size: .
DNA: TGCAGTGCTAGTGGGCGGGGGGTGAGTTGGCTAGCGGGAAACTACAATGAGCAGTTCTTC
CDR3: CSASGRGVSWLAGNYNEQFF

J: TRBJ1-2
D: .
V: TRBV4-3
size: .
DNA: TGCGCCAGCAGCCAAGGGGCGCTCAGGGGCTATGGCTACACCTTC
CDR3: CASSQGALRGYGYTF

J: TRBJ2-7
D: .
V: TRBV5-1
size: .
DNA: TGCGCCAGCAGCTGGCTGGACAGCAGCTCCTACGAGCAGTACTTC
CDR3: CASSWLDSSSYEQYF

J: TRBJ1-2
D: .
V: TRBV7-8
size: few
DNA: TGTGCCAGCAGCTTTGACAGTAACTATGGCTACACCTTC
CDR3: CASSFDSNYGYTF

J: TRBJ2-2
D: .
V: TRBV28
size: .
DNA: TGTGCCAGCAGTTTGGGGGCCGTCGGCACCGGGGAGCTGTTTTTT
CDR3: CASSLGAVGTGELFF

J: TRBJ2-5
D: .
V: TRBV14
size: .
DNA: TGTGCCAGCAGCCCCCCGACAGAGTACCAAGAGACCCAGTACTTC
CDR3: CASSPPTEYQETQYF